The 13 T cell receptor beta chains reported below all come from one sample, sequenced in a study of technical replicates of blood from several donors. Clones were sequenced by immunoSEQ multiplex PCR, and TCRdb holds only the in-frame ones, with some missing. The data hold around 9,000 clones, with roughly 89% observed a single time. The specimen sequenced was PBMCs. Receptor source: a human donor in good health.

V is TRBV6-5 and J is TRBJ1-1; 8 positions agree with TRBD1. Trimming took 5 bases from V and 5 from J; bases not matched to a gene: 4. The CDR3 has 13 amino acids. Germline V lookup: CDR1 MNHEY, CDR2 SVGAGI. CDR3 bases: TGTGCCAGCAGTCTACAGGGGGAGACTGAAGCTTTCTTT. This gives the protein CASSLQGETEAFF.

The rearrangement joins TRBV6-1 to TRBJ2-1; 7 bases fit TRBD1. Germline lookup yields CDR1 MNHNS and CDR2 SASEGT. J lost 5 bases, V lost 3 bases, and 10 bases had no gene match. The CDR3 is made up of 16 amino acids. CDR3 coding DNA: TGTGCCAGCAGTGATAGCTCGGGACAGTTAAACAATGAGCAGTTCTTC. The encoded protein is CASSDSSGQLNNEQFF.

This chain connects TRBV6-1 to TRBJ2-2, with TRBD1 as a possible D gene (7 bases). The CDR3 spans 15 residues. Per the germline V gene, CDR1 is MNHNS and CDR2 is SASEGT. The V end was cut by 2 bases, the J end by 1 base, with 8 bases between. Here the CDR3 DNA reads TGTGCCAGCAGTGAACAGGGGGGGAACACCGGGGAGCTGTTTTTT. Translation: CASSEQGGNTGELFF.

This clone was detected only once. The rearrangement joins TRBV29-1 to TRBJ2-1; D is uncertain. Trimming stripped 5 bases from V and 0 bases from J, with 8 bases between. The CDR3 sequence is 13 residues long. CDR1 is SQVTM and CDR2 is ANQGSEA in the germline V gene. The CDR3 loop reads CSVISSSYNEQFF. CDR3 coding DNA: TGCAGCGTTATATCGAGCTCCTACAATGAGCAGTTCTTC.

This clone was recorded once. V and J are TRBV27 and TRBJ1-4; 8 nucleotides align to TRBD1. The germline V gene encodes CDR1 MNHEY and CDR2 SMNVEV (reference sequence). This CDR3 spans 15 amino acids. V lost 6 bases, J lost 4 bases, and 7 bases stayed unmatched. The DNA for the CDR3 is TGTGCCAGCAGCCCCCAGGGGGCTAATAATGAAAAACTGTTTTTT. This codes for CASSPQGANNEKLFF.

This clone was counted a single time. The V gene is TRBV30, the J gene TRBJ1-2; unclear D gene. Trimming removed 0 bases at V and 12 bases at J, with 11 bases between. Germline-derived CDR1 and CDR2 are GTSNPN and SVGIG (reference sequence). CDR3 length equals 11 residues. CDR3 sequence (DNA): TGTGCCTGGAGTGTGGCCCGGGTGCACACCTTC. Its translation: CAWSVARVHTF.

The chain is built from TRBV7-3 and TRBJ2-1; 8 nucleotides agree with TRBD2. With V trimmed by 5 bases and J by 5 bases, 8 bases remained unmatched. The CDR3 extends over 15 amino acids. Per germline, CDR1 SGHTA and CDR2 FQGTGA. For the CDR3, the DNA is TGTGCCAGCAGCCCCCTAGCGGGTGCTGACAATGAGCAGTTCTTC. Amino acid sequence: CASSPLAGADNEQFF.

A few counts support this clone. This chain connects TRBV6-5 to TRBJ2-1, with D possibly matching TRBD2 (6 bases). CDR3 size: 13 residues. Trimming removed 4 bases at V and 5 bases at J, with 9 bases between. Germline V gene data show CDR1 as MNHEY and CDR2 as SVGAGI. CDR3 region: CASSLLADNEQFF. The CDR3 region has the DNA TGTGCCAGCAGTTTGTTAGCGGACAATGAGCAGTTCTTC.

The V gene is TRBV2, the J gene TRBJ2-2; the D is unclear. Germline assignment: CDR1 SNHLY and CDR2 FYNNEI. Trimming took 7 bases from V and 2 from J, leaving 8 bases between them. The CDR3 is 13 residues long. The DNA of the CDR3 is TGTGCCAGCATGAGACAAAACACCGGGGAGCTGTTTTTT. Amino acid sequence: CASMRQNTGELFF.

The CDR3 here is CASITGRAGVTQYF. Here the CDR3 DNA reads TGCGCCAGCATTACCGGACGGGCGGGGGTGACCCAGTACTTC. The chain joins TRBV10-2 to TRBJ2-5; 7 positions match TRBD2. J lost 7 bases, V lost 7 bases, and 12 bases had no gene match. This CDR3 has 14 residues. The germline CDR1 and CDR2 sequences are WSHSY and SAAADI.

The rearrangement joins TRBV29-1 to TRBJ1-2; weak D call: TRBD1 (6 bases). This CDR3 spans 14 amino acids. In germline, CDR1 is SQVTM, CDR2 ANQGSEA. V was pared by 1 base and J by 6 bases, with 15 bases between. The DNA for the CDR3 is TGCAGCGTTGAAGTTTCTAACAGGGCGAATGGCTACACCTTC. Residues: CSVEVSNRANGYTF.

The rearrangement joins TRBV15 to TRBJ2-7, with 12 bases fitting TRBD2. The V and J ends lost 7 bases and 3 bases, in that order; junction bases with no gene match: 13. CDR3 length: 17 amino acids. Germline V gene lookup returns CDR1 LNHNV and CDR2 YYDKDF (reference sequence). The CDR3: CATTLRASGRVDYEQYF. The DNA for the CDR3 is TGTGCCACCACCCTAAGGGCTAGCGGGAGGGTAGACTACGAGCAGTACTTC. The whole variable domain, remainder taken from reference TRBV15 and TRBJ2-7, is DAMVIQNPRYQVTQFGKPVTLSCSQTLNHNVMYWYQQKSSQAPKLLFHYYDKDFNNEADTPDNFQSRRPNTSFCFLDIRSPGLGDTAMYLCATTLRASGRVDYEQYFGPGTRLTVT.

The genes are TRBV11-1 and TRBJ2-5; 15 nucleotides match TRBD2. Germline values: CDR1 SGHAT, CDR2 FQDESV (reference sequence). The V gene end was trimmed by 5 bases and the J gene end by 9 bases; junction bases not matched to a gene: 7. The CDR3 extends over 15 amino acids. CDR3 loop: CASSPPGLAGGAQYF. As DNA, the CDR3 is TGTGCCAGCAGCCCCCCGGGACTAGCGGGAGGAGCCCAGTACTTC. The whole variable domain, filled in from reference TRBV11-1 and TRBJ2-5, reads EAEVAQSPRYKITEKSQAVAFWCDPISGHATLYWYRQILGQGPELLVQFQDESVVDDSQLPKDRFSAERLKGVDSTLKIQPAELGDSAMYLCASSPPGLAGGAQYFGPGTRLLVL.